This T cell receptor beta chain was retrieved from a study of blood T cell repertoires in COVID-19. Study-wide context: Acute and convalescent COVID-19 samples came from the United States, Italy and Spain. Nucleic acid was either cDNA or gDNA, and it came from T cells, B-cell-depleted T cells, or PBMCs.

CDR1 is DFQATT and CDR2 is SNEGSKA in the germline V gene (reference sequence). This CDR3 comprises 14 residues. Trimming at V came to 3 bases and at J to 7 bases, leaving 5 bases not matched to a gene. Per the original data handling: Reference gene primer amplification gave estimated nucleated cell counts. Profiled with immunoSEQ multiplex PCR; TCRdb holds only in-frame clones, not every one. The V and J calls and the clone size are those of that table, but D and trimming were determined from the DNA. The data contain approximately 94,000 clones, 80% to 95% of them singletons. This chain joins TRBV20-1 and TRBJ2-2, with 10 bases fitting TRBD2. The sequenced material came from peripheral blood. This TCR was recovered from a woman in her forties or fifties in a cohort sampled during active COVID-19. CDR3 DNA sequence: TGCAGTGCTAGTCAGCGGGAGGGGGTCGGGGAGCTGTTTTTT. It translates to CSASQREGVGELFF.